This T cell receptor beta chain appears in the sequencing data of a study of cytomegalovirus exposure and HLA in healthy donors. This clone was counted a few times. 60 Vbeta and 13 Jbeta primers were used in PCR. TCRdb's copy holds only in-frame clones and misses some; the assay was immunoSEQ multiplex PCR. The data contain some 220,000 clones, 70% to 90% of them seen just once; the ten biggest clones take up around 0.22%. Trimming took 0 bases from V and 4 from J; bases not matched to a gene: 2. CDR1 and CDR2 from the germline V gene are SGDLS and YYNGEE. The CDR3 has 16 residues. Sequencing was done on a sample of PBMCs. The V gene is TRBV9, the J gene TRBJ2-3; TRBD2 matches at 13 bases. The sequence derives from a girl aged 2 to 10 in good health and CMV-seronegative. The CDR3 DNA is TGTGCCAGCAGCGTAGGACTAGCGGGGGGACCAGATACGCAGTATTTT. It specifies CASSVGLAGGPDTQYF. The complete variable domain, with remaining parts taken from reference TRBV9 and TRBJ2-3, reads DSGVTQTPKHLITATGQRVTLRCSPRSGDLSVYWYQQSLDQGLQFLIQYYNGEERAKGNILERFSAQQFPDLHSELNLSSLELGDSALYFCASSVGLAGGPDTQYFGPGTRLTVL.